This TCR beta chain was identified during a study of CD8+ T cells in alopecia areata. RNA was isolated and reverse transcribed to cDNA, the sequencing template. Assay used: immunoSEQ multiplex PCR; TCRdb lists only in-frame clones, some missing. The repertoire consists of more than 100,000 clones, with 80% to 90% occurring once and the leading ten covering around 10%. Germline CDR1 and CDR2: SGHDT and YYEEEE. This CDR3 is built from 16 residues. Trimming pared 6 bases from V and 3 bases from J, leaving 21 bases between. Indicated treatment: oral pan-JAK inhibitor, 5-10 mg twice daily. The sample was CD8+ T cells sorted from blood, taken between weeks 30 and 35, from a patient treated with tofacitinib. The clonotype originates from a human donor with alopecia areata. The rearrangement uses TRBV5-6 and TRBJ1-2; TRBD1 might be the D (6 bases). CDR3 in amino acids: CASILMAGDGDYGYTF. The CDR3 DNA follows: TGTGCCAGCATTCTAATGGCAGGGGATGGAGACTATGGCTACACCTTC. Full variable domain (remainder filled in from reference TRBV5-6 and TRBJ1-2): DAGVTQSPTHLIKTRGQQVTLRCSPKSGHDTVSWYQQALGQGPQFIFQYYEEEERQRGNFPDRFSGHQFPNYSSELNVNALLLGDSALYLCASILMAGDGDYGYTFGSGTRLTVV.